This record looks at one T cell receptor beta chain sequence and its context. The CDR3 sequence is 16 residues long. This specimen comes from a study of T cells expressing NK-cell markers. TCRdb re-called the 5' RACE reads and catalogs CDR3 proteins one per entry, DNA excluded. This listing includes 500,000 to 700,000 distinct CDR3 sequences. The source material was blood T cells: a sorted CD56 or NKG2C T cell subset, CD4+ or CD8+ T cells, or bulk PBMC T cells (not recorded which). This TCR was recovered from a man aged 18 to 30 in good health. This chain links TRBV12-3 or TRBV12-4 with TRBJ2-1; TCRdb's D call of TRBD2 is untestable without DNA. The CDR3 loop is CASNSGPSGSYNEQFF.